Each of the 18 T cell receptor beta chains below was sequenced from the same sample in a study of blood T cell repertoires in COVID-19. Some clones are missing from TCRdb's copy, which holds only in-frame ones; the method was immunoSEQ multiplex PCR. The sample has approximately 280,000 clones; around 83% are singletons. Sequenced material: PBMCs or T cells enriched from blood (not recorded which). The receptors shown here come from a man aged 40-50 years who had been exposed to COVID-19.

CDR3 sequence: CASSLSGGNSGNTIYF. The CDR3 nucleotides are TGTGCCAGCAGCTTGTCCGGGGGGAACTCTGGAAACACCATATATTTT. The rearrangement uses TRBV5-8 and TRBJ1-3; possible D gene TRBD1, 5 bases. The V gene lost 1 base and the J gene lost 0 bases, with 11 bases spanning the gap. CDR1 and CDR2 (germline): SGHTS, YDEGEE. CDR3 size: 16 residues. The full variable domain, its missing parts supplied by reference TRBV5-8 and TRBJ1-3, is EAGVTQSPTHLIKTRGQQATLRCSPISGHTSVYWYQQALGLGLQFLLWYDEGEERNRGNFPPRFSGRQFPNYSSELNVNALELEDSALYLCASSLSGGNSGNTIYFGEGSWLTVV.

This clone was detected only a few times. This rearrangement joins TRBV6-5 to TRBJ2-2; D might be TRBD2 (6 bases). This CDR3 is built from 15 residues. The germline gives CDR1 MNHEY, CDR2 SVGAGI. The ends were cut back, 0 bases at V and 4 bases at J, with 9 bases in the middle. The CDR3 DNA sequence: TGTGCCAGCAGTTACTCCCCGCGGGGCACCGGGGAGCTGTTTTTT. Its translation is CASSYSPRGTGELFF.

The J gene is TRBJ1-5, the V gene TRBV27, with a tentative D call TRBD1 (5 bases). This CDR3 is 13 amino acids long. Germline V gives CDR1 MNHEY, CDR2 SMNVEV (reference sequence). The V gene lost 6 bases and the J gene lost 6 bases, with 12 bases spanning the gap. For the CDR3, the DNA is TGTGCCAGCAGACTGACGGGGGGTCAGCCCCAGCATTTT. Protein product: CASRLTGGQPQHF.

The rearrangement joins TRBV7-6 to TRBJ2-2; 15 bases are a match to TRBD2. V dropped 5 bases and J dropped 7; count of bases not matched to a gene: 8. Per germline, CDR1 SGHVS and CDR2 FNYEAQ. The CDR3 covers 17 residues. The DNA for the CDR3 is TGTGCCAGCAGCCTCTTTCGGACTAGCGGGAGGGGCGGGGAGCTGTTTTTT. Translating gives CASSLFRTSGRGGELFF. Variable domain in full (rest from reference TRBV7-6 and TRBJ2-2): GAGVSQSPRYKVTKRGQDVALRCDPISGHVSLYWYRQALGQGPEFLTYFNYEAQQDKSGLPNDRFSAERPEGSISTLTIQRTEQRDSAMYRCASSLFRTSGRGGELFFGEGSRLTVL.

This chain uses TRBV7-9 with TRBJ2-7; 7 positions agree with TRBD1. The CDR3 runs to 15 residues. In germline, CDR1 is SEHNR, CDR2 FQNEAQ (reference sequence). J gave up 0 bases and V 0 bases, and 2 bases lay outside the gene matches. The CDR3 sequence is CASSLAGTASYEQYF. In DNA form, the CDR3 reads TGTGCCAGCAGCTTAGCAGGGACAGCCTCCTACGAGCAGTACTTC.

V usage is TRBV20-1 and J usage is TRBJ1-1; D possibly corresponds to TRBD1 (5 bases). Germline V gene sequence: CDR1 DFQATT, CDR2 SNEGSKA (reference sequence). The germline V and J ends were trimmed by 3 bases and 4 bases, with 12 bases remaining between them. This CDR3 region has 13 residues. The CDR3 spells CSASLGGVTEAFF. In nucleotides, the CDR3 is TGCAGTGCTAGTCTGGGGGGTGTCACTGAAGCTTTCTTT.

V gene TRBV27 combines with J gene TRBJ2-1; the D gene is possibly TRBD2 (5 bases). The CDR3 contains 12 residues. Germline assignment: CDR1 MNHEY and CDR2 SMNVEV (reference sequence). V was trimmed by 1 base and J by 8 bases, leaving 6 bases between them. Written as DNA, the CDR3 is TGTGCCAGCAGTTTATTGGGAGATGAGCAGTTCTTC. It codes for CASSLLGDEQFF.

The chain has TRBV28 and TRBJ2-7, with D hard to call. V lost 3 bases and J lost 9, with 15 bases in between. Germline values: CDR1 MDHEN, CDR2 SYDVKM. The CDR3 length is 13 residues. CDR3 in DNA: TGTGCCAGCAGTTTCCAGTCCGCCCGAGGGCAGTACTTC. This encodes CASSFQSARGQYF. The variable domain in full, completed from reference TRBV28 and TRBJ2-7, reads DVKVTQSSRYLVKRTGEKVFLECVQDMDHENMFWYRQDPGLGLRLIYFSYDVKMKEKGDIPEGYSVSREKKERFSLILESASTNQTSMYLCASSFQSARGQYFGPGTRLTVT.

The rearrangement joins TRBV10-3 to TRBJ1-1; possibly TRBD1 for D (5 bases). Trimming pared 10 bases from V and 4 bases from J, leaving 19 bases between. Germline V gene sequence: CDR1 ENHRY, CDR2 SYGVKD. The CDR3 runs to 14 residues. CDR3 in amino acids: CATNGPERGTEAFF. The CDR3 nucleotides are TGTGCCACCAACGGGCCAGAAAGGGGCACTGAAGCTTTCTTT.

The rearrangement uses TRBV6-5 and TRBJ2-3; weak D call: TRBD2 (6 bases). The CDR3 totals 13 residues. In germline, CDR1 is MNHEY, CDR2 SVGAGI. V lost 6 bases and J lost 3, with 10 bases in between. Here the CDR3 DNA reads TGTGCCAGCAGCATGACTAGGACAGATACGCAGTATTTT. It yields the protein CASSMTRTDTQYF.

V gene TRBV12-5 combines with J gene TRBJ1-2, with 7 positions matching TRBD1. Germline V CDR1 and CDR2: LGHNT, FRNRAP. Unmatched junction bases numbered 2, after V lost 5 bases and J lost 5 bases. The CDR3 length is 12 residues. The CDR3 DNA is TGTGCTAGTGGTAGCAGGGGGTATGGCTACACCTTC. Translated: CASGSRGYGYTF.

The table lists this clone with a few counts. The chain recombines TRBV10-2 with TRBJ1-4, with 10 bases that match TRBD1. V lost 8 bases and J lost 2; bases outside the gene matches: 5. CDR3 length: 15 amino acids. CDR1 and CDR2 (germline): WSHSY, SAAADI. CDR3 bases: TGCGCCAGCTCCCGGACAGGGGGTACTAATGAAAAACTGTTTTTT. Its translation is CASSRTGGTNEKLFF.

The rearrangement links TRBV5-1 to TRBJ2-7, with a possible D match to TRBD2 (5 bases). V dropped 4 bases and J dropped 3 bases, with 14 bases sitting between them. This CDR3 is built from 14 residues. CDR1 SGHRS and CDR2 YFSETQ come from the germline V gene. CDR3 in amino acids: CASSQLTSIYEQYF. The CDR3 DNA follows: TGCGCCAGCAGCCAATTAACTAGTATCTACGAGCAGTACTTC.

Only a few counts were recorded for this clone. The chain couples TRBV7-9 to TRBJ1-6; D not resolved. Germline V gene sequence: CDR1 SEHNR, CDR2 FQNEAQ (reference sequence). CDR3 length: 13 amino acids. V lost 0 bases and J 9 bases, leaving 6 bases between the germline ends. The CDR3 protein is CASSLAPGSPLHF. CDR3 DNA: TGTGCCAGCAGCTTAGCGCCGGGTTCACCCCTCCACTTT. Supplemented by reference TRBV7-9 and TRBJ1-6, the full variable domain reads DTGVSQNPRHKITKRGQNVTFRCDPISEHNRLYWYRQTLGQGPEFLTYFQNEAQLEKSRLLSDRFSAERPKGSFSTLEIQRTEQGDSAMYLCASSLAPGSPLHFGNGTRLTVT.

The chain carries TRBV21-1 and TRBJ1-1; the table's D gene call, TRBD1, was not cross checked with the DNA. TRBV21-1 represents a pseudogene. The CDR3 spans 13 residues. The CDR3 DNA follows: TGTGCCAGCAAGAGGAGTGGGGCCACTGAAGCTTTCTTT. It encodes CASKRSGATEAFF.

This clone was seen only once. The chain uses TRBV12-3 or TRBV12-4 and TRBJ1-2; TRBD1 aligns across 7 bases. This CDR3 has 13 amino acids. V lost 6 bases, J lost 4 bases, and 5 bases stayed unmatched. The CDR3 is CASSQTGPYGYTF. As DNA, the CDR3 is TGTGCCAGCAGCCAGACAGGGCCCTATGGCTACACCTTC.

This clone has only a few counts. The rearrangement links TRBV7-9 to TRBJ1-1; D may be TRBD1 (6 bases). The germline gives CDR1 SEHNR, CDR2 FQNEAQ (reference sequence). This CDR3 contains 13 residues. Deletions cut 4 bases from V and 8 bases from J, with 14 bases between. CDR3 residues: CASSSLDRSEAFF. The CDR3 DNA follows: TGTGCCAGCAGCTCCCTCGACAGGTCAGAAGCTTTCTTT.

V gene TRBV4-1 combines with J gene TRBJ1-5, with 8 bases identical to TRBD1. The J segment lost 7 bases and the V segment lost 4 bases, leaving 6 bases of the junction unmatched. Germline V gives CDR1 MGHRA, CDR2 YSYEKL. The CDR3 spans 14 residues. Here the CDR3 DNA reads TGCGCCAGCAGCCCCGGACAGGGTGGACAGCCCCAGCATTTT. Amino acids: CASSPGQGGQPQHF.